This TCR beta chain was sequenced during a study of blood T cells in healthy people across ages. Study observations and caveats: Correlation between TCR beta diversity and naive T cell percentage was strong.

CDR3 length: 13 residues. V lost 5 bases to trimming and J lost 11 bases, with 13 bases between them. Germline loops: CDR1 SGHTA, CDR2 FQGNSA. This clonotype was picked up a small number of times. Its specificity is unknown. The study drew donors from healthy Caucasian individuals in Russia aged about 6 to 90. A second PCR of 7 to 11 cycles used a sample-barcoded 5' primer and a J-beta primer mix. TCRdb reprocessed the 5' RACE reads via MiXCR and lists one record per CDR3 protein. The sample carries about 670,000 distinct CDR3 sequences, under 65% recorded once. The chain uses TRBV7-2 and TRBJ1-6; weak D call: TRBD1 (6 bases). The clonotype originates from a woman older than 75 in good health. The sequencing sample was made of blood. CDR3 in amino acids: CASSGTTVPPLHF. The CDR3 DNA reads TGTGCCAGCAGCGGGACAACCGTCCCACCCCTCCACTTT.